This T cell receptor beta chain originates from a study of blood T cells in healthy people across ages. Study findings and constraints: The recorded TCR beta diversity per million T cells decreased in a roughly linear manner with age.

Primers used in a second PCR of about 6 to 12 cycles were a sample-barcoded 5' primer and a J-beta primer mix. Tagging of each cDNA molecule was performed by a template-switch adaptor with 12 random nucleotides. TCRdb re-analysed the 5' RACE reads in MiXCR, keeping a single row per CDR3 protein. The profile shows around 1.5 million distinct CDR3 sequences, approximately 59% of them singletons. As concerns this clonotype: Its target is not known.

The source of this sequence is a man younger than 30 in good health. Sequencing was performed on blood.

CDR3 sequence (DNA): TGCAGTGCTCTTCGGGGGATAAAGACAGGGGTGCCCCTTAGGACCCAGTACTTC. Translation: CSALRGIKTGVPLRTQYF. This chain uses TRBV20-1 with TRBJ2-7, with 8 bases lining up with TRBD1. With the DNA end fitting TRBJ2-5 better, the J assignment may be wrong. CDR1 is DFQATT and CDR2 is SNEGSKA in the germline V gene (reference sequence). This CDR3 has 18 amino acids.